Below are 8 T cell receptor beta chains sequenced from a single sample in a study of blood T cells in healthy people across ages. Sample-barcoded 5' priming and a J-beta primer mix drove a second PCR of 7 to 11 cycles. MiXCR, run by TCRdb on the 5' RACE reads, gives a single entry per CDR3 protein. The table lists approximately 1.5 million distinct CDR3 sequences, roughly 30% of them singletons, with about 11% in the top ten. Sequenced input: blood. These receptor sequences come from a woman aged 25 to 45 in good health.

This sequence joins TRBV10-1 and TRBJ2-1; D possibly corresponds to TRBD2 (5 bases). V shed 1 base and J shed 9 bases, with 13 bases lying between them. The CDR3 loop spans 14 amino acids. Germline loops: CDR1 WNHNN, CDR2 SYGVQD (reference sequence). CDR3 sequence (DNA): TGCGCCAGCAGTGAGTTGGAGGCCCGTAGTGAGCAGTTCTTC. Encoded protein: CASSELEARSEQFF.

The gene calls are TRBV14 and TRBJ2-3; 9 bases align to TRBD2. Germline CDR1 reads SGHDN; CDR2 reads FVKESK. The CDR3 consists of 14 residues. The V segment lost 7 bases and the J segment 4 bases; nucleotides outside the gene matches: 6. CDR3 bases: TGTGCCAGCAACCCCGGACTAGCGCCAGATACGCAGTATTTT. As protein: CASNPGLAPDTQYF.

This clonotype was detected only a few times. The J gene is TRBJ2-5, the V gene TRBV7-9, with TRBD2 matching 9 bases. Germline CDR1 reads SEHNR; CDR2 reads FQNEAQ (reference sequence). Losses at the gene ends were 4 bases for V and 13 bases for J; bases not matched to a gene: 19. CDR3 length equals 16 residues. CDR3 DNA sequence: TGTGCCAGCAGCTCGCCATTCGGGCTAGCGGGATTCGGGCTGTACTTC. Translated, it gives CASSSPFGLAGFGLYF. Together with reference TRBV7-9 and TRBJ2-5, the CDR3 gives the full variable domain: DTGVSQNPRHKITKRGQNVTFRCDPISEHNRLYWYRQTLGQGPEFLTYFQNEAQLEKSRLLSDRFSAERPKGSFSTLEIQRTEQGDSAMYLCASSSPFGLAGFGLYFGPGTRLLVL.

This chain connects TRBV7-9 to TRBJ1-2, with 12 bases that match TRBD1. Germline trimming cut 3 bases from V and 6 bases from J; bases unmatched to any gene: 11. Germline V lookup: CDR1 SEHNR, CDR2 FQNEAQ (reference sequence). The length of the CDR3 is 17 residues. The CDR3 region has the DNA TGTGCCAGCAGCTTGTACGGGACAGGGGGCGTAAATGATGGCTACACCTTC. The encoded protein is CASSLYGTGGVNDGYTF.

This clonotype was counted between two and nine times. The CDR3, as DNA: TGTGCCAGCACGCCTATAGCGGGAGAGACGCAGTATTTT. Amino acid sequence: CASTPIAGETQYF. The chain is built from TRBV27 and TRBJ2-3, with 9 bases that match TRBD2. Germline CDR1 is MNHEY and CDR2 is SMNVEV (reference sequence). The V gene end was trimmed by 7 bases and the J gene end by 9 bases; junction bases not matched to a gene: 8. The CDR3 has 13 residues.

For the CDR3, the DNA is TGTGCCAGCAGTCCCCAGGGGGGAGTGGTCCAGACCCAGTACTTC. Translated, it gives CASSPQGGVVQTQYF. V gene TRBV12-3 or TRBV12-4 combines with J gene TRBJ2-7, with D possibly TRBD1 on 7 matching bases. The J call is doubtful: the DNA matches TRBJ2-5 better. The CDR3 spans 15 residues.

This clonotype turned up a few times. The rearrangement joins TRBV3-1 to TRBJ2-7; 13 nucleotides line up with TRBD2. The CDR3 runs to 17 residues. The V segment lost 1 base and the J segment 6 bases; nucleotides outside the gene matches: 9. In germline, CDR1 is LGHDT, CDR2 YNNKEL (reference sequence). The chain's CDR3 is CASSQVGGLAGTGEQYF. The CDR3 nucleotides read TGTGCCAGCAGCCAAGTGGGGGGACTAGCGGGAACCGGCGAGCAGTACTTC.

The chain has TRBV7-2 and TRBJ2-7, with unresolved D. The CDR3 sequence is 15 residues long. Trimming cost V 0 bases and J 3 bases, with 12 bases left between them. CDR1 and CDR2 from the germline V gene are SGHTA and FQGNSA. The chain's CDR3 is CASSLAHQFSYEQYF. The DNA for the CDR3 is TGTGCCAGCAGCTTAGCGCATCAGTTTAGCTACGAGCAGTACTTC.